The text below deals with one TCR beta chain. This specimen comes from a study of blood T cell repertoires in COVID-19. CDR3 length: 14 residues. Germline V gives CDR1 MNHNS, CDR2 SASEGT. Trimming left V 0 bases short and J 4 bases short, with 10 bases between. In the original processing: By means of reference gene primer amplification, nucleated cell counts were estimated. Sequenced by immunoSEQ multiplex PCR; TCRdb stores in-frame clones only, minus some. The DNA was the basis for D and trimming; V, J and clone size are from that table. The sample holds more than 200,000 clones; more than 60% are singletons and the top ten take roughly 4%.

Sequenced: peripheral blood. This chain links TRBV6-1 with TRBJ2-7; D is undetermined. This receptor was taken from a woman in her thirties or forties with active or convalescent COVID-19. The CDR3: CASSEARGIYEQYF. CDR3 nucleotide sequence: TGTGCCAGCAGTGAAGCGCGAGGAATTTACGAGCAGTACTTC.